Shown below are 2 T cell receptor beta chains from a single sample sequenced in a study of blood T cell repertoires in COVID-19. TCRdb's copy holds only in-frame clones and misses some; the assay was immunoSEQ multiplex PCR. The repertoire includes 270,000 or so clones, 70% to 90% of them detected once, and around 12% sits in the top ten. The material sequenced was peripheral blood. The receptors here all came from a woman aged 25 to 39 with COVID-19, enrolled during active disease.

The genes are TRBV28 and TRBJ1-1; possibly TRBD1 for D (6 bases). The CDR3 covers 14 residues. V lost 5 bases to trimming and J lost 4 bases, with 14 bases between them. Germline CDR1 MDHEN, CDR2 SYDVKM. The CDR3 coding sequence is TGTGCCAGCAGTCGACTTTCAGGGGTCACTGAAGCTTTCTTT. Residues: CASSRLSGVTEAFF. The full variable domain, completed using reference TRBV28 and TRBJ1-1, is DVKVTQSSRYLVKRTGEKVFLECVQDMDHENMFWYRQDPGLGLRLIYFSYDVKMKEKGDIPEGYSVSREKKERFSLILESASTNQTSMYLCASSRLSGVTEAFFGQGTRLTVV.

The chain has TRBV5-5 and TRBJ2-7; 12 nucleotides agree with TRBD2. Unmatched junction bases numbered 7, after V lost 5 bases and J lost 4 bases. This CDR3 spans 15 amino acids. CDR1 SGHKS and CDR2 YYEKEE come from the germline V gene (reference sequence). The CDR3 coding sequence is TGTGCCAGCAGTCTGGGACTAGCGGGTTTGTACGAGCAGTACTTC. Protein product: CASSLGLAGLYEQYF.